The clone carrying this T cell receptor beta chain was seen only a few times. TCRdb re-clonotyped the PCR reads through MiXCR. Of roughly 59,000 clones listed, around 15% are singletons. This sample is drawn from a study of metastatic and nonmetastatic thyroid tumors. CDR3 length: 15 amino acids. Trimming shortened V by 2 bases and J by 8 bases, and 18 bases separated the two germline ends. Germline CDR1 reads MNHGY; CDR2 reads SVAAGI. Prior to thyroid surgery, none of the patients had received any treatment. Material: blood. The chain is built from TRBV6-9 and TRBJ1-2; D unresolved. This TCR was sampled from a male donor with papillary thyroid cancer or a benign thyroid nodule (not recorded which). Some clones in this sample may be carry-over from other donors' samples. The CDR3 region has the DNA TGTGCCAGCAGTTATAGTGGACGCCGCGCGGAGGGCTACACCTTC. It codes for CASSYSGRRAEGYTF.